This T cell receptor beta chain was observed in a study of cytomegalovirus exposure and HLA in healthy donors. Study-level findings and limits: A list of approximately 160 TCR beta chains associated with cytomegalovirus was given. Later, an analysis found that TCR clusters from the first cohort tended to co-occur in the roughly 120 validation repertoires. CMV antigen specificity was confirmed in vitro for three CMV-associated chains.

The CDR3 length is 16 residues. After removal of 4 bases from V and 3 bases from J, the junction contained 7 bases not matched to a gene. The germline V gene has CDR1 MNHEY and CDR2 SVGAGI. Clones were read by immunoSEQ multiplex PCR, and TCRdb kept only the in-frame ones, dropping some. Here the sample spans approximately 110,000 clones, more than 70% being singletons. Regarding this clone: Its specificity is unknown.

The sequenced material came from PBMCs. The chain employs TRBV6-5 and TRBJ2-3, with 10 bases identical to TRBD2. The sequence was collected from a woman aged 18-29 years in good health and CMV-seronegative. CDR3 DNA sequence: TGTGCCAGCAGTTCTTGGACTAGCGGCTTAACAGATACGCAGTATTTT. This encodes CASSSWTSGLTDTQYF.